The 26 T cell receptor beta chains below all came from one sample that was sequenced in a study of blood T cell repertoires in COVID-19. TCRdb's table, derived via immunoSEQ multiplex PCR, lists solely in-frame clones and lacks some. In the table there are a few hundred thousand clones, approximately 83% of which are singletons. The sample consisted of PBMCs or T cells enriched from blood (not recorded which). The receptor source for this set is a woman aged 45-60 years who had recovered from COVID-19.

This chain joins TRBV28 and TRBJ2-1; D is perhaps TRBD2 (6 bases). From germline, CDR1 is MDHEN and CDR2 SYDVKM. Trimming removed 3 bases from V and 9 bases from J, with 12 bases in between. The CDR3 has 13 residues. CDR3 sequence (DNA): TGTGCCAGCAGTTTGACTAGTTTGGGTGAGCAGTTCTTC. This gives the protein CASSLTSLGEQFF.

The V call is TRBV5-4, the J call TRBJ1-1, with TRBD1 as a possible D gene (5 bases). This CDR3 comprises 15 residues. V lost 1 base and J 6 bases, leaving 16 bases between the germline ends. Germline V gives CDR1 SGHNT, CDR2 YYREEE (reference sequence). The CDR3 DNA is TGTGCCAGCAGCTTGAAGTCCCCGGGGGTCGCTGAAGCTTTCTTT. Encoded protein: CASSLKSPGVAEAFF. Full variable domain (missing parts from reference TRBV5-4 and TRBJ1-1): ETGVTQSPTHLIKTRGQQVTLRCSSQSGHNTVSWYQQALGQGPQFIFQYYREEENGRGNFPPRFSGLQFPNYSSELNVNALELDDSALYLCASSLKSPGVAEAFFGQGTRLTVV.

This sequence joins TRBV6-1 and TRBJ1-5, with 9 bases that match TRBD1. Germline V gene sequence: CDR1 MNHNS, CDR2 SASEGT. V gave up 2 bases and J gave up 2 bases; unmatched junction bases: 13. The CDR3 sequence is 19 residues long. The CDR3 nucleotides are TGTGCCAGCAGTGAATTGTGGGTACAGGGGGCCCGGGGCAATCAGCCCCAGCATTTT. It codes for CASSELWVQGARGNQPQHF.

This chain links TRBV29-1 with TRBJ1-2; 9 bases align to TRBD1. The germline CDR1 and CDR2 sequences are SQVTM and ANQGSEA. The CDR3 runs to 13 residues. Losses at the gene ends were 7 bases for V and 8 bases for J; bases not matched to a gene: 11. This chain's CDR3 is CSAPGQGVTGYTF. The CDR3 DNA reads as TGCAGCGCACCGGGACAGGGAGTGACAGGCTACACCTTC.

This clone appeared a single time. This chain links TRBV5-4 with TRBJ2-2; 8 bases agree with TRBD2. CDR1 and CDR2 from the germline V gene are SGHNT and YYREEE (reference sequence). With 4 bases clipped from V and 1 base from J, the junction kept 6 bases outside the gene matches. The CDR3 sequence is 16 residues long. In nucleotides, the CDR3 is TGTGCCAGCAGCCCAGGACTAGCTCGGAACACCGGGGAGCTGTTTTTT. This translates into CASSPGLARNTGELFF.

Only a few counts were recorded for this clone. The V and J genes are TRBV29-1 and TRBJ2-7; 7 positions match TRBD1. The CDR3 has 13 amino acids. Germline-derived CDR1 and CDR2 are SQVTM and ANQGSEA. The V segment lost 4 bases and the J segment 2 bases; nucleotides outside the gene matches: 5. In DNA, the CDR3 is TGCAGCGTTGCCGGACAGGTTACCTACGAGCAGTACTTC. Its protein is CSVAGQVTYEQYF.

The chain is built from TRBV7-6 and TRBJ2-1, with D possibly TRBD1 on 6 matching bases. CDR1 is SGHVS and CDR2 is FNYEAQ in the germline V gene. This CDR3 has 14 amino acids. Trimming shortened V by 2 bases and J by 7 bases, and 12 bases separated the two germline ends. The CDR3 region has the DNA TGTGCCAGCAGCTTAATTACGAGGGGGAATGAGCAGTTCTTC. Its translation: CASSLITRGNEQFF.

The J gene is TRBJ1-2, the V gene TRBV2, with unresolved D. Germline values: CDR1 SNHLY, CDR2 FYNNEI. The CDR3 runs to 13 residues. Trimming left V 2 bases short and J 8 bases short, with 12 bases between. CDR3 coding DNA: TGTGCCAGCAGTGAATCGGGGTCGCGGGGCTACACCTTC. Translation gives CASSESGSRGYTF.

V usage is TRBV2 and J usage is TRBJ2-1; TRBD2 matches 16 bases. In germline, CDR1 is SNHLY, CDR2 FYNNEI. The ends lost 6 bases at V and 1 base at J; junction bases unmatched: 6. The CDR3 spans 18 residues. In DNA form, the CDR3 reads TGTGCCAGCAGCCCGGGACTAGCGGGAGGGCGTTCCTACAATGAGCAGTTCTTC. It codes for CASSPGLAGGRSYNEQFF.

This chain connects TRBV7-9 to TRBJ1-4; D unresolved. Germline loops: CDR1 SEHNR, CDR2 FQNEAQ (reference sequence). This CDR3 comprises 12 residues. The germline V and J ends were trimmed by 3 bases and 7 bases, with 6 bases remaining between them. The CDR3 protein is CASSFRSEKLFF. DNA of the CDR3: TGTGCCAGCAGCTTTAGATCTGAAAAACTGTTTTTT.

The chain joins TRBV29-1 to TRBJ2-5, with D maybe TRBD1 (5 bases). V was clipped by 1 base and J by 5 bases, with 14 bases between them. This CDR3 comprises 14 residues. Germline-derived CDR1 and CDR2 are SQVTM and ANQGSEA. The CDR3 nucleotides read TGCAGCGTTGAAGTACAGCTAAAGGGGGAGACCCAGTACTTC. Its protein product is CSVEVQLKGETQYF.

CDR3 loop: CASSQDTRGDYGYTF. In nucleotides, the CDR3 is TGTGCCAGCAGCCAAGATACCAGGGGGGACTATGGCTACACCTTC. The V call is TRBV4-2, the J call TRBJ1-2; 7 bases match TRBD1. V trimming: 0 bases; J trimming: 3 bases; junction bases outside the gene matches: 4. The CDR3 is 15 amino acids. CDR1 is LGHNA, CDR2 YNFKEQ, per germline.

This clone came up once. The rearrangement uses TRBV4-1 and TRBJ1-5, with TRBD1 matching 7 bases. In germline, CDR1 is MGHRA, CDR2 YSYEKL. V was pared by 2 bases and J by 1 base, with 2 bases of the junction left unmatched. The length of the CDR3 is 15 residues. CDR3 nucleotide sequence: TGCGCCAGCAGCCAACTGACAGGGAGCAATCAGCCCCAGCATTTT. Translation: CASSQLTGSNQPQHF.

The chain has TRBV7-9 and TRBJ1-2, with 9 nucleotides matching TRBD1. This CDR3 comprises 14 residues. V gave up 5 bases and J gave up 3 bases; unmatched junction bases: 4. Germline V gives CDR1 SEHNR, CDR2 FQNEAQ (reference sequence). The CDR3 is CASSPGQGHYGYTF. DNA for the CDR3: TGTGCCAGCAGCCCCGGACAGGGGCACTATGGCTACACCTTC.

This chain links TRBV4-2 with TRBJ2-3; perhaps TRBD1 as D (7 bases). The CDR3 loop spans 17 amino acids. Germline V lookup: CDR1 LGHNA, CDR2 YNFKEQ. V lost 1 base, J lost 6 bases, and 20 bases lay in between. The CDR3 loop reads CASSQGPPRGEGDTQYF. The CDR3 coding sequence is TGTGCCAGCAGCCAAGGGCCCCCCAGGGGGGAAGGGGATACGCAGTATTTT.

This clone showed up just a few times. The chain uses TRBV28 and TRBJ1-3; D ambiguous. The length of the CDR3 is 13 residues. V was pared by 6 bases and J by 0 bases, with 6 bases between. CDR1 MDHEN and CDR2 SYDVKM come from the germline V gene. DNA for the CDR3: TGTGCCAGCAGGAGGAGCTCTGGAAACACCATATATTTT. Amino acid sequence: CASRRSSGNTIYF.

This clone turned up a few times. The chain links TRBV28 to TRBJ1-1; D is unclear. Trimming took off 6 bases at V and 5 bases at J, with 10 bases between the two ends. Germline lookup yields CDR1 MDHEN and CDR2 SYDVKM. The length of the CDR3 is 12 residues. The DNA for the CDR3 is TGTGCCAGCAGCCTTCGGGTTACTGAAGCTTTCTTT. Translation: CASSLRVTEAFF.

J is TRBJ2-1 and V is TRBV30; TRBD2 is a possible D gene (6 bases). The CDR3 is 15 amino acids. CDR1 is GTSNPN and CDR2 is SVGIG in the germline V gene (reference sequence). The V end was cut by 6 bases, the J end by 0 bases, with 15 bases between. The CDR3 here is CACRDSGSSYNEQFF. The CDR3 bases are TGTGCCTGCCGAGATAGCGGTAGCTCCTACAATGAGCAGTTCTTC.

The chain links TRBV19 to TRBJ2-7, with a weak D call TRBD2 (6 bases). Germline V lookup: CDR1 LNHDA, CDR2 SQIVND (reference sequence). This CDR3 has 16 residues. Trimming removed 4 bases from V and 3 bases from J, with 19 bases in between. Written as DNA, the CDR3 is TGTGCCAGTAGTACCCGGGAGATCTGGGGCCGCTACGAGCAGTACTTC. It encodes CASSTREIWGRYEQYF.

The CDR3 coding sequence is TGTGCCAGCAGCTTGCGGGCAGGGGGATACACTGAAGCTTTCTTT. The encoded protein is CASSLRAGGYTEAFF. V and J are TRBV5-6 and TRBJ1-1; 7 positions match TRBD1. Germline V gives CDR1 SGHDT, CDR2 YYEEEE. There are 15 residues in the CDR3. The ends lost 1 base at V and 3 bases at J; junction bases unmatched: 6.

Turning to this clone: The junction shows a germline mismatch at one end, possibly a read error. This chain connects TRBV7-3 to TRBJ2-2; no reliable D call. The CDR3 has 16 amino acids. Germline assignment: CDR1 SGHTA and CDR2 FQGTGA. The CDR3 coding sequence is TGTGCCAGCAGCCTAACCTCAGTCCTCAACACCGGGGAGCTGTTTTTT. It yields the protein CASSLTSVLNTGELFF.

The rearrangement links TRBV28 to TRBJ1-2; D remains ambiguous. This CDR3 is 14 amino acids long. V gave up 8 bases and J gave up 4 bases, with 17 bases separating them. Germline values: CDR1 MDHEN, CDR2 SYDVKM. CDR3 in amino acids: CASAWVPEGYGYTF. Written as DNA, the CDR3 is TGTGCCAGCGCGTGGGTCCCTGAGGGCTATGGCTACACCTTC.

The chain is built from TRBV5-5 and TRBJ1-2; the D gene is possibly TRBD1 (5 bases). Trimming shortened V by 4 bases and J by 4 bases, and 8 bases separated the two germline ends. This CDR3 is built from 12 residues. Germline CDR1 SGHKS, CDR2 YYEKEE (reference sequence). DNA for the CDR3: TGTGCCAGCAGCCAGGACATCTATGGCTACACCTTC. Translated, it gives CASSQDIYGYTF.

This sequence joins TRBV29-1 and TRBJ2-3, with no clear D. The germline CDR1 and CDR2 sequences are SQVTM and ANQGSEA. CDR3 length equals 13 residues. Trimming cost V 7 bases and J 2 bases, with 13 bases left between them. CDR3 sequence: CSGAVRITDTQYF. The CDR3 DNA sequence: TGCAGCGGCGCGGTGCGGATCACAGATACGCAGTATTTT.

As DNA, the CDR3 is TGTGCCAGCAGTGAAAGATCAGGGGGTCGCCGTAGTTACGAGCAGTACTTC. Its translation: CASSERSGGRRSYEQYF. The J gene is TRBJ2-7, the V gene TRBV2; the match to TRBD1 covers 7 bases. The CDR3 has 17 residues. Germline V gives CDR1 SNHLY, CDR2 FYNNEI. The J segment lost 4 bases and the V segment lost 2 bases, leaving 14 bases of the junction unmatched.

The chain carries TRBV6-2 or TRBV6-3 and TRBJ2-5; D uncertain. Germline CDR1 is MNHEY and CDR2 is SVGEGT. V was clipped by 6 bases and J by 5 bases, with 10 bases between them. There are 12 residues in the CDR3. CDR3: CASSASDETQYF. The CDR3 DNA follows: TGTGCCAGCAGCGCCAGCGACGAGACCCAGTACTTC.